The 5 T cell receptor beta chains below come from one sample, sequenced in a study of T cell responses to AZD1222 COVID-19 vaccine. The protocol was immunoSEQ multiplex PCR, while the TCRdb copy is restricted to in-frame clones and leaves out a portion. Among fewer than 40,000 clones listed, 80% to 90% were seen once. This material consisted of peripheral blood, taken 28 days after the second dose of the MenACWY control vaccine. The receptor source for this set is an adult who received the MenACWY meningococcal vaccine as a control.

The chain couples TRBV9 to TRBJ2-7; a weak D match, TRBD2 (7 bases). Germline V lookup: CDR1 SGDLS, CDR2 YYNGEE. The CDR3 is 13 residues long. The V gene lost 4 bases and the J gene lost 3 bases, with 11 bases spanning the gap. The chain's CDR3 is CASSRGGGYEQYF. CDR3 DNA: TGTGCCAGCAGCCGAGGGGGGGGCTACGAGCAGTACTTC. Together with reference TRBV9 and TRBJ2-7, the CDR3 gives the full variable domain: DSGVTQTPKHLITATGQRVTLRCSPRSGDLSVYWYQQSLDQGLQFLIQYYNGEERAKGNILERFSAQQFPDLHSELNLSSLELGDSALYFCASSRGGGYEQYFGPGTRLTVT.

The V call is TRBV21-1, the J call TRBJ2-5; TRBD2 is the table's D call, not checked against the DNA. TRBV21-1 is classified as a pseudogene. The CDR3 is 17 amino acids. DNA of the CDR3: TGTGCCAGCAGGGACCGAAGGACTAGCGGGTACCAAGAGACCCAGTACTTC. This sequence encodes CASRDRRTSGYQETQYF.

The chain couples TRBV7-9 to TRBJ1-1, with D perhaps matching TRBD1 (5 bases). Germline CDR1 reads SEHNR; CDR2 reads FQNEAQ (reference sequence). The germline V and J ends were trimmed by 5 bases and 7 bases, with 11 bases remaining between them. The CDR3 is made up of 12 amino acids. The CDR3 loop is CASSRTQFEAFF. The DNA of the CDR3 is TGTGCCAGCAGCCGGACACAATTTGAAGCTTTCTTT.

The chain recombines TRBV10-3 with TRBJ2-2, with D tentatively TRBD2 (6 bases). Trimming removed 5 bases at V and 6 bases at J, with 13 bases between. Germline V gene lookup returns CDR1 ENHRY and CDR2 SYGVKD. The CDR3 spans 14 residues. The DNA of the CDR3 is TGTGCCATCAGTCAAAGACTAGGGTCCGGGGAGCTGTTTTTT. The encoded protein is CAISQRLGSGELFF.

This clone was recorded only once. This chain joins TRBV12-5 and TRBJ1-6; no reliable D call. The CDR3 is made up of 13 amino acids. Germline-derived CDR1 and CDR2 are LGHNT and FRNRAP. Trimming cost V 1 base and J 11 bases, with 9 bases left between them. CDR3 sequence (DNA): TGTGCTAGTGGTTTGGAGGAGGGAACACCCCTCCACTTT. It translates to CASGLEEGTPLHF. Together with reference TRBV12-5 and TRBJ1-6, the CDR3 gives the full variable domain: DARVTQTPRHKVTEMGQEVTMRCQPILGHNTVFWYRQTMMQGLELLAYFRNRAPLDDSGMPKDRFSAEMPDATLATLKIQPSEPRDSAVYFCASGLEEGTPLHFGNGTRLTVT.